The 8 T cell receptor beta chains given below trace back to one sample, sequenced in a study of cytomegalovirus exposure and HLA in healthy donors. Clones were read by immunoSEQ multiplex PCR, and TCRdb kept only the in-frame ones, dropping some. This table has 85,000 to 120,000 clones, about 85% appearing once. Sequenced material: PBMCs. These receptors were obtained from a young woman in good health and CMV-seropositive.

V is TRBV7-2 and J is TRBJ2-5, with D unclear. V shed 4 bases and J shed 1 base, with 10 bases lying between them. The V gene's germline CDR1 is SGHTA and CDR2 FQGNSA. This CDR3 comprises 14 residues. The CDR3 region has the DNA TGTGCCAGCAGCTCCCTGACTGTCCAAGAGACCCAGTACTTC. As protein: CASSSLTVQETQYF.

The chain carries TRBV6-1 and TRBJ2-2, with a tentative D call TRBD1 (5 bases). This CDR3 is built from 15 residues. Trimming pared 7 bases from V and 4 bases from J, leaving 16 bases between. The V gene's germline CDR1 is MNHNS and CDR2 SASEGT. The CDR3 protein is CASIIQGALTGELFF. The CDR3 DNA follows: TGTGCCAGCATAATCCAAGGGGCGCTCACCGGGGAGCTGTTTTTT.

The V and J genes are TRBV6-5 and TRBJ2-5; TRBD2 is a possible D gene (7 bases). CDR3 length equals 15 residues. V lost 5 bases to trimming and J lost 1 base, with 14 bases between them. Germline V lookup: CDR1 MNHEY, CDR2 SVGAGI. For the CDR3, the DNA is TGTGCCAGCAGTGCTAAGGGGGGGGCCCAAGAGACCCAGTACTTC. Translated, it gives CASSAKGGAQETQYF.

This rearrangement joins TRBV11-2 to TRBJ2-7; TRBD1 agrees at 7 bases. The J segment lost 1 base and the V segment lost 3 bases, leaving 0 bases of the junction unmatched. The germline V gene has CDR1 SGHAT and CDR2 FQNNGV. CDR3 length equals 13 residues. DNA for the CDR3: TGTGCCAGCAGCTTGGACAGGTCCTACGAGCAGTACTTC. It specifies CASSLDRSYEQYF.

This chain joins TRBV6-4 and TRBJ2-1; D ambiguous. Trimming stripped 0 bases from V and 4 bases from J, with 10 bases between. The CDR3 has 15 residues. Germline values: CDR1 MRHNA, CDR2 SNTAGT. Here the CDR3 reads CASSDSRKEYNEQFF. CDR3 nucleotides: TGTGCCAGCAGTGACTCGAGGAAGGAATACAATGAGCAGTTCTTC.

The V gene is TRBV28, the J gene TRBJ1-1; 7 nucleotides align to TRBD1. Germline V gene lookup returns CDR1 MDHEN and CDR2 SYDVKM. Trimming removed 6 bases from V and 0 bases from J; junction bases left unmatched: 10. This CDR3 is built from 16 residues. The CDR3 DNA follows: TGTGCCAGCAGCAAACTGGGGGACAGCATGAACACTGAAGCTTTCTTT. Its protein is CASSKLGDSMNTEAFF.

This sequence joins TRBV7-9 and TRBJ2-7, with a tentative D call TRBD1 (5 bases). The CDR3 is 15 residues long. V was clipped by 5 bases and J by 2 bases, with 16 bases between them. The germline CDR1 and CDR2 sequences are SEHNR and FQNEAQ (reference sequence). CDR3 amino acids: CASSRAGAITYEQYF. CDR3 DNA: TGTGCCAGCAGCCGGGCTGGGGCGATTACCTACGAGCAGTACTTC.

This chain links TRBV19 with TRBJ2-3; 10 bases fit TRBD2. Germline CDR1 is LNHDA and CDR2 is SQIVND (reference sequence). V was clipped by 9 bases and J by 2 bases; unmatched bases: 8. The CDR3 has 15 residues. The CDR3 here is CASGWGLANTDTQYF. The DNA for the CDR3 is TGTGCCAGCGGGTGGGGACTAGCGAACACAGATACGCAGTATTTT.